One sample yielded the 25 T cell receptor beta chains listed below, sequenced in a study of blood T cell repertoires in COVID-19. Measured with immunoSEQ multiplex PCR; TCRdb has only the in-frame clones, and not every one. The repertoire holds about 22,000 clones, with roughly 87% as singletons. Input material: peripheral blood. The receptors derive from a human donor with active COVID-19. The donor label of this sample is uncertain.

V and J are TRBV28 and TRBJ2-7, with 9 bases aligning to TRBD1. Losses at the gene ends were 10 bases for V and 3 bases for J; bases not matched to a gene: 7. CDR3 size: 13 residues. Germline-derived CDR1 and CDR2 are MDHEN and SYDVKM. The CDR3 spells CATRTGVIYEQYF. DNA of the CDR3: TGTGCCACCAGGACAGGGGTTATCTACGAGCAGTACTTC.

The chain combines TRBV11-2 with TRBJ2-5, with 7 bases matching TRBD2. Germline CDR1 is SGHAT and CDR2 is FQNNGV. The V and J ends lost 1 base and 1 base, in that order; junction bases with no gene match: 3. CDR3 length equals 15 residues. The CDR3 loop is CASSLATGGQETQYF. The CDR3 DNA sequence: TGTGCCAGCAGCTTAGCGACGGGGGGCCAAGAGACCCAGTACTTC.

CDR3 nucleotide sequence: TGTGCCAGCAGCTTCGCTCAGACAGACCCTAGGTACTTC. It encodes CASSFAQTDPRYF. This chain joins TRBV11-2 and TRBJ2-7; D is perhaps TRBD1 (5 bases). The V gene's germline CDR1 is SGHAT and CDR2 FQNNGV. V was cut by 3 bases and J by 12 bases, with 18 bases left in between. This CDR3 spans 13 amino acids. The full variable domain, with the rest looked up from reference TRBV11-2 and TRBJ2-7, is EAGVAQSPRYKIIEKRQSVAFWCNPISGHATLYWYQQILGQGPKLLIQFQNNGVVDDSQLPKDRFSAERLKGVDSTLKIQPAKLEDSAVYLCASSFAQTDPRYFGPGTRLTVT.

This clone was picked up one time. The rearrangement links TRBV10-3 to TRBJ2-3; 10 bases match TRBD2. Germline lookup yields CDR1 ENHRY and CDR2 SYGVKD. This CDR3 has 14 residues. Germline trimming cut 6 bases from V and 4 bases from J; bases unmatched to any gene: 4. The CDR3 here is CAIRASGSADTQYF. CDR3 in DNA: TGTGCCATCAGGGCTAGCGGGAGTGCAGATACGCAGTATTTT.

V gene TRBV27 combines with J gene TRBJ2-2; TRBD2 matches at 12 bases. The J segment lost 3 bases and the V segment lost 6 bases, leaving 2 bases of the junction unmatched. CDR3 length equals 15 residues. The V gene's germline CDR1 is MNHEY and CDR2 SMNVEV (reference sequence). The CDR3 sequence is CASRLAGGYTGELFF. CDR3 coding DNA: TGTGCCAGCAGACTAGCGGGGGGCTACACCGGGGAGCTGTTTTTT.

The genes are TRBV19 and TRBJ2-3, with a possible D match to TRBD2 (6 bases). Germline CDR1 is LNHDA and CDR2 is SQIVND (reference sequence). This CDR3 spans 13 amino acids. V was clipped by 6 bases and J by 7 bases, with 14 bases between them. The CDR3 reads CASRNRGGNTQYF. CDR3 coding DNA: TGTGCCAGTAGAAACCGGGGCGGGAATACGCAGTATTTT.

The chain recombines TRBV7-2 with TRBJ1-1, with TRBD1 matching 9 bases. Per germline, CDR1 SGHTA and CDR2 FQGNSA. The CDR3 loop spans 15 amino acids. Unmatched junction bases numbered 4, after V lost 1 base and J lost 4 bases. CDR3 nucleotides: TGTGCCAGCAGCTTAGAGACAGGGGGGAGCACTGAAGCTTTCTTT. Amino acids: CASSLETGGSTEAFF.

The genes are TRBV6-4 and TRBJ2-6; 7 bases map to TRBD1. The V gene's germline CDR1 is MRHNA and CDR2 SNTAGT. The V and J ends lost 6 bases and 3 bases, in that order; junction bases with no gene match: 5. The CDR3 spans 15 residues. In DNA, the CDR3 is TGTGCCAGCAGCCAGGGGGTCTTTGGGGCCAACGTCCTGACTTTC. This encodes CASSQGVFGANVLTF.

The CDR3 region has the DNA TGCGCCAGCAGCTTCGACTTGTCGGACAGGGGTAATTCACCCCTCCACTTT. This gives the protein CASSFDLSDRGNSPLHF. This chain links TRBV5-1 with TRBJ1-6; 9 bases map to TRBD1. The CDR3 is made up of 17 amino acids. V gave up 2 bases and J gave up 6 bases; unmatched junction bases: 9. CDR1 and CDR2 from the germline V gene are SGHRS and YFSETQ. The full variable domain, its missing parts supplied by reference TRBV5-1 and TRBJ1-6, is KAGVTQTPRYLIKTRGQQVTLSCSPISGHRSVSWYQQTPGQGLQFLFEYFSETQRNKGNFPGRFSGRQFSNSRSEMNVSTLELGDSALYLCASSFDLSDRGNSPLHFGNGTRLTVT.

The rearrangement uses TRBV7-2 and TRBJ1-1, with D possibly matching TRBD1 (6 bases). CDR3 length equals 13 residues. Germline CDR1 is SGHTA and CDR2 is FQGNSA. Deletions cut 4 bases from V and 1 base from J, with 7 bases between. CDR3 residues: CASSSDRNTEAFF. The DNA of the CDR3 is TGTGCCAGCAGCTCGGACAGGAACACTGAAGCTTTCTTT.

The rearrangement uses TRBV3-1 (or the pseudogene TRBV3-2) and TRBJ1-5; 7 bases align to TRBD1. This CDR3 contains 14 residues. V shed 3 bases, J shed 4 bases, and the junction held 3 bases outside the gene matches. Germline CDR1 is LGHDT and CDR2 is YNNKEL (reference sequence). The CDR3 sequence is CASSQGQPNQPQHF. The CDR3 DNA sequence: TGTGCCAGCAGCCAGGGACAGCCTAATCAGCCCCAGCATTTT.

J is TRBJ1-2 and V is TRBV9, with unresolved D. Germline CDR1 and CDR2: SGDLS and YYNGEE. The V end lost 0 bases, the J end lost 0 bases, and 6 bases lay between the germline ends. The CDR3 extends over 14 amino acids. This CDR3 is CASSVGQANYGYTF. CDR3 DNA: TGTGCCAGCAGCGTAGGGCAGGCTAACTATGGCTACACCTTC.

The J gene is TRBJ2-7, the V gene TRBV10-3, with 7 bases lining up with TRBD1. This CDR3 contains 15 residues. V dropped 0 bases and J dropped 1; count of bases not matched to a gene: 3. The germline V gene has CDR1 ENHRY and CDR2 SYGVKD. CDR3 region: CAISESTGVSYEQYF. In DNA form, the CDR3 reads TGTGCCATCAGTGAGTCCACAGGGGTGTCCTACGAGCAGTACTTC.

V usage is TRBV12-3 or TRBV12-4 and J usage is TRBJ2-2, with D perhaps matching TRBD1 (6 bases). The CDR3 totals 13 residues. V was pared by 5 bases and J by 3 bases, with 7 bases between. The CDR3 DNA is TGTGCCAGCAGTACAGGGTACACCGGGGAGCTGTTTTTT. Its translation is CASSTGYTGELFF.

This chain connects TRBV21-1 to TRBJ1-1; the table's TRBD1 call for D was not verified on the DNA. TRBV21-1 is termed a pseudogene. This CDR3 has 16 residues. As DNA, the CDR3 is TGTGCCAGCAGCAAAGATGGTCAGGGGGTGAAGACTGAAGCTTTCTTT. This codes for CASSKDGQGVKTEAFF.

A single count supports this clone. The CDR3 sequence: CASSPREAGLGDTQYF. For the CDR3, the DNA is TGTGCCAGCAGCCCAAGAGAGGCGGGATTAGGGGATACGCAGTATTTT. This chain links TRBV4-2 with TRBJ2-3; D may be TRBD2 (6 bases). V was trimmed by 4 bases and J by 6 bases, leaving 20 bases between them. Germline V gene data show CDR1 as LGHNA and CDR2 as YNFKEQ. This CDR3 is built from 16 residues.

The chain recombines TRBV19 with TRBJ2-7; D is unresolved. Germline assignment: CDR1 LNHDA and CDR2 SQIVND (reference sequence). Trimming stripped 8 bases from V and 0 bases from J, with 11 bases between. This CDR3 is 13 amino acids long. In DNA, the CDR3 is TGTGCCAGTGCATTTGGGCCCTCCTACGAGCAGTACTTC. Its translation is CASAFGPSYEQYF.

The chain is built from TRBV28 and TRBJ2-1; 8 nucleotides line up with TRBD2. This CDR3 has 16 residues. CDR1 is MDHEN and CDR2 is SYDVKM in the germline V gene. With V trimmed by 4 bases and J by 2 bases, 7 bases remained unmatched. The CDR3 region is CASSSPGTRAYNEQFF. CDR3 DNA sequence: TGTGCCAGCAGTTCCCCCGGGACTAGGGCCTACAATGAGCAGTTCTTC. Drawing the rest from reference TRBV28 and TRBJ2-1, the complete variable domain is DVKVTQSSRYLVKRTGEKVFLECVQDMDHENMFWYRQDPGLGLRLIYFSYDVKMKEKGDIPEGYSVSREKKERFSLILESASTNQTSMYLCASSSPGTRAYNEQFFGPGTRLTVL.

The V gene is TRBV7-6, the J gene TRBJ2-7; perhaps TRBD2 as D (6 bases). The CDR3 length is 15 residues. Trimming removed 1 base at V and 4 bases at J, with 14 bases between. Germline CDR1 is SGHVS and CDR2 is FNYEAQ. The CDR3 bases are TGTGCCAGCAGCTTAGGGGCTAGCGCTGAGTACGAGCAGTACTTC. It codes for CASSLGASAEYEQYF.

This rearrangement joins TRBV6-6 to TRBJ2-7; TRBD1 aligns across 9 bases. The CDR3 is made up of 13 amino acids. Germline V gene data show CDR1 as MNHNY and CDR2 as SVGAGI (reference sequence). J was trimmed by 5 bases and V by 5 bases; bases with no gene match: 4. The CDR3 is CASSKRTGDEQYF. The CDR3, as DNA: TGTGCCAGCAGTAAGAGGACAGGGGACGAGCAGTACTTC.

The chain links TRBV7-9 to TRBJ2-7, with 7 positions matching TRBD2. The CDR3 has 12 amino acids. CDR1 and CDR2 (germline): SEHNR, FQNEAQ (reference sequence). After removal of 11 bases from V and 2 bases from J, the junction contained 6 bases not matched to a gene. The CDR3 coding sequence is TGTGCCGGGGGGGGTCGTACCTACGAGCAGTACTTC. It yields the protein CAGGGRTYEQYF.

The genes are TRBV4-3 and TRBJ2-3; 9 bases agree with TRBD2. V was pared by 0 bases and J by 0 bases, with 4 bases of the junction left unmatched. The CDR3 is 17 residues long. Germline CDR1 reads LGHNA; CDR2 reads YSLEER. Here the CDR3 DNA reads TGCGCCAGCAGCCAAGATCTCCTAGCGGGAAGCACAGATACGCAGTATTTT. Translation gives CASSQDLLAGSTDTQYF.

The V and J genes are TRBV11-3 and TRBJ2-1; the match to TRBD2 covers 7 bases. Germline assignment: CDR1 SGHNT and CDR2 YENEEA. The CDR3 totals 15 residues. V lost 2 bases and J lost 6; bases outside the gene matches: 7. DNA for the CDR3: TGTGCCAGCAGCTTACGACTAGTAGCGGGCAATGAGCAGTTCTTC. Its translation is CASSLRLVAGNEQFF. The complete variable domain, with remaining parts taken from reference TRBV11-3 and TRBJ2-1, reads EAGVVQSPRYKIIEKKQPVAFWCNPISGHNTLYWYLQNLGQGPELLIRYENEEAVDDSQLPKDRFSAERLKGVDSTLKIQPAELGDSAVYLCASSLRLVAGNEQFFGPGTRLTVL.

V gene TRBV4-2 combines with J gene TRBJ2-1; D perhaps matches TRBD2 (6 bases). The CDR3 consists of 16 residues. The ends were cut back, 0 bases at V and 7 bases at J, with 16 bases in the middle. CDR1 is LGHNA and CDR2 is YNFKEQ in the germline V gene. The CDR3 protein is CASSQDAGSGVNEQFF. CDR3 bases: TGTGCCAGCAGCCAAGATGCGGGATCCGGGGTAAATGAGCAGTTCTTC.

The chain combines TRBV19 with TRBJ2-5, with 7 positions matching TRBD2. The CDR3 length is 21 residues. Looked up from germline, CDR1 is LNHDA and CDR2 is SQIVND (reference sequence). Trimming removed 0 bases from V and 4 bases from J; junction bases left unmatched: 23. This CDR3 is CASSIDRFSGGAGTTRETQYF. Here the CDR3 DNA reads TGTGCCAGTAGTATAGATCGATTCAGTGGAGGAGCGGGGACCACGCGAGAGACCCAGTACTTC.